This TCR beta chain was captured by sequencing in a study of T-cell memory formation after mild COVID-19. V was clipped by 0 bases and J by 6 bases, with 8 bases between them. Germline CDR1 reads SEHNR; CDR2 reads FQNEAQ (reference sequence). The CDR3 contains 13 residues. This clonotype has more than one count but fewer than ten. One entry per CDR3 protein results from TCRdb running MiXCR on the 5' RACE reads. The repertoire holds 40,000 to 60,000 distinct CDR3 sequences, with roughly a quarter as singletons. This TCR was sampled from a man aged 18 to 30 who had mild COVID-19 (a few samples of this study predate the infection). Cell type and time point are not known. Sequencing input: PBMCs or a T cell subset sorted from them (not recorded which). The chain joins TRBV7-9 to TRBJ1-2; TRBD1 is a possible D gene (5 bases). CDR3 bases: TGTGCCAGCAGCTTAGCCCAGGGACATGGCTACACCTTC. As protein: CASSLAQGHGYTF.